This T cell receptor beta chain was identified in a study of shared clonotypes between healthy human individuals. About the research overall: Three plates each covered CD4 naive and memory; CD8 naive two, CD8 memory one.

The CDR3 is made up of 17 amino acids. In germline, CDR1 is SGDLS, CDR2 YYNGEE. Unmatched junction bases numbered 13, after V lost 3 bases and J lost 7 bases. Some clones are missing from TCRdb's copy, which holds only in-frame ones; the method was immunoSEQ multiplex PCR. The sample lists a few million clones; approximately 96% were seen once. The receptor was derived from a man younger than 35 in good health. The V call is TRBV9, the J call TRBJ2-7; TRBD2 matches 13 bases. The material sequenced was naive CD4+ T cells sorted from blood. The sample's subset: CD45RA+ positively selected. DNA for the CDR3: TGTGCCAGCAGCGAGCGGACTAGCGGGAGAGGAGACGGAGAGCAGTACTTC. Its translation is CASSERTSGRGDGEQYF. The full variable domain, in which reference TRBV9 and TRBJ2-7 provide the parts outside the CDR3, is DSGVTQTPKHLITATGQRVTLRCSPRSGDLSVYWYQQSLDQGLQFLIQYYNGEERAKGNILERFSAQQFPDLHSELNLSSLELGDSALYFCASSERTSGRGDGEQYFGPGTRLTVT.